The next 11 T cell receptor beta chains were all read from a single sample in a study of neurological immune-mediated disorders. Time point described: longitudinal time-point 3. Via MiXCR, TCRdb re-called the 5' RACE reads, giving one row per CDR3 protein. The sample holds roughly 45,000 distinct CDR3 sequences, 13% seen once. Sequenced material: PBMCs. The receptors stem from a young man in good health.

This clonotype was detected ten times or more. The CDR3 DNA is TGTGCCAGCTCACCTACAGGACAGATGAACTACGAGCAGTACTTC. Its protein is CASSPTGQMNYEQYF. The chain is built from TRBV18 and TRBJ2-7, with D maybe TRBD1 (6 bases). Germline CDR1 reads KGHSH; CDR2 reads LQKENI. V lost 3 bases to trimming and J lost 3 bases, with 15 bases between them. The CDR3 is made up of 15 amino acids.

The table lists this clonotype with a count of one. This may stem from a read error, because a much larger clone lies one nucleotide away. V is TRBV5-1 and J is TRBJ2-2; D uncertain. The CDR3 has 15 residues. The V end was cut by 4 bases, the J end by 0 bases, with 10 bases between. CDR1 SGHRS and CDR2 YFSETQ come from the germline V gene. CDR3 protein: CASSKIDANTGELFF. The CDR3 region has the DNA TGCGCCAGCAGCAAAATCGATGCGAACACCGGGGAGCTGTTTTTT.

Only a few counts were recorded for this clonotype. A much larger clonotype is one base distant, so this may be a read error. This chain links TRBV3-1 with TRBJ2-3, with 8 bases aligning to TRBD1. Germline CDR1 and CDR2: LGHDT and YNNKEL (reference sequence). The CDR3 is 16 residues long. This CDR3 is CVSSQTGTGSVDTQYF. In DNA form, the CDR3 reads TGTGTCAGCAGCCAAACCGGGACAGGATCGGTTGATACGCAGTATTTT.

This clonotype has at least ten counts. V gene TRBV20-1 combines with J gene TRBJ2-7; D ambiguous. The V end was cut by 0 bases, the J end by 2 bases, with 17 bases between. The CDR3 is made up of 16 amino acids. Germline CDR1 reads DFQATT; CDR2 reads SNEGSKA (reference sequence). The CDR3 here is CSARDPPLKPTYEQYF. CDR3 nucleotides: TGCAGTGCTAGAGACCCACCCCTTAAACCCACCTACGAGCAGTACTTC.

Ten or more counts support this clonotype. The V gene is TRBV4-2, the J gene TRBJ2-7; D gene unclear. Germline V gene lookup returns CDR1 LGHNA and CDR2 YNFKEQ. Trimming cost V 4 bases and J 0 bases, with 7 bases left between them. The CDR3 contains 13 residues. The DNA for the CDR3 is TGTGCCAGCAGCCCAGGCGGCTCCTACGAGCAGTACTTC. Its translation: CASSPGGSYEQYF.

This clonotype came up many times. This chain joins TRBV20-1 and TRBJ2-7; 7 bases line up with TRBD1. Germline V gives CDR1 DFQATT, CDR2 SNEGSKA (reference sequence). The length of the CDR3 is 15 residues. The ends lost 0 bases at V and 4 bases at J; junction bases unmatched: 9. The CDR3: CSARDTRQGPYEQYF. For the CDR3, the DNA is TGCAGTGCTAGAGATACCCGACAGGGACCGTACGAGCAGTACTTC.

This clonotype was found many times. The chain recombines TRBV7-9 with TRBJ2-7, with 8 nucleotides matching TRBD1. The V and J ends lost 0 bases and 7 bases, in that order; junction bases with no gene match: 8. This CDR3 spans 15 amino acids. The germline V gene has CDR1 SEHNR and CDR2 FQNEAQ (reference sequence). The CDR3 nucleotides read TGTGCCAGCAGCTTAGCGGGCAGGGACAGGTGGGAGCAGTACTTC. Translating gives CASSLAGRDRWEQYF.

This clonotype was detected many times. This sequence joins TRBV27 and TRBJ2-1; TRBD1 is a possible D gene (5 bases). V dropped 1 base and J dropped 0 bases, with 10 bases sitting between them. CDR1 is MNHEY, CDR2 SMNVEV, per germline (reference sequence). The CDR3 extends over 16 amino acids. CDR3: CASSLYDRSSYNEQFF. The CDR3 region has the DNA TGTGCCAGCAGTTTATATGACAGAAGCTCCTACAATGAGCAGTTCTTC.

This rearrangement joins TRBV4-1 to TRBJ2-3, with 7 bases identical to TRBD1. This CDR3 comprises 14 residues. The junction had 8 bases not matched to a gene; V was cut back by 4 bases and J by 7 bases. Germline lookup yields CDR1 MGHRA and CDR2 YSYEKL. DNA for the CDR3: TGCGCCAGCAGCCTCAGGACAGGTACATATACGCAGTATTTT. Translating gives CASSLRTGTYTQYF.

This clonotype was seen many times. The chain carries TRBV5-1 and TRBJ2-2; TRBD2 matches at 7 bases. V lost 2 bases and J lost 1; bases outside the gene matches: 2. This CDR3 comprises 15 residues. The germline V gene has CDR1 SGHRS and CDR2 YFSETQ. The CDR3 DNA follows: TGCGCCAGCAGCTTTTTAGCGGGGAACACCGGGGAGCTGTTTTTT. Translated: CASSFLAGNTGELFF.

The chain joins TRBV5-1 to TRBJ2-7; D is unresolved. The length of the CDR3 is 13 residues. Per germline, CDR1 SGHRS and CDR2 YFSETQ. V was cut by 0 bases and J by 10 bases, with 14 bases left in between. CDR3 protein: CASSLAPAAYQYF. The CDR3 region has the DNA TGCGCCAGCAGCTTGGCCCCGGCAGCCTACCAGTACTTC.